This paragraph covers one TCR beta chain sequence. Its antigen is unknown. The data were taken from a study of T cells after yellow fever vaccination. Each CDR3 protein is one row after TCRdb ran MiXCR on the 5' RACE reads. The sample consists of approximately 260,000 distinct CDR3 sequences, about 5.2% of them appearing once. The CDR3 has 13 residues. Trimming at V came to 7 bases and at J to 5 bases, leaving 5 bases not matched to a gene. CDR1 and CDR2 (germline): SGHVS, FNYEAQ. Study-wide points: There was a small share of clonotypes that showed up in both the CD4 and CD8 compartments. A faster peak, day 5 versus 15, was reached by the weaker secondary response.

Specimen: CD4+ T cells sorted from PBMCs, collected on the day of the yellow fever booster vaccination. This chain links TRBV7-6 with TRBJ2-5; 9 nucleotides line up with TRBD2. The sequence derives from a man aged 18 to 30 who received the YFV17D yellow fever vaccine. The CDR3 loop reads CASTIAGVETQYF. CDR3 DNA sequence: TGTGCCAGCACCATAGCGGGGGTTGAGACCCAGTACTTC. Filled out from reference TRBV7-6 and TRBJ2-5, the complete variable domain reads GAGVSQSPRYKVTKRGQDVALRCDPISGHVSLYWYRQALGQGPEFLTYFNYEAQQDKSGLPNDRFSAERPEGSISTLTIQRTEQRDSAMYRCASTIAGVETQYFGPGTRLLVL.